This TCR beta chain was observed in a study of post-analysis software for immune sequencing data. In the case of this clonotype: Its target is unknown.

General study findings and limits: Roughly five TRBV segments were more frequent in patients than controls; TRBV5-6, TRBV5-1 and TRBV20-1 belonged to this group.

Unique molecular identifiers had been added to the TCR beta cDNA libraries. Each CDR3 protein gets one entry after TCRdb re-called the PCR reads with MiXCR. Of about 400,000 distinct CDR3 sequences listed, roughly 30% are singletons. The germline V and J ends were trimmed by 5 bases and 5 bases, with 13 bases remaining between them. The CDR3 has 13 residues. The clonotype comes from a girl aged 10-17 years with multiple sclerosis. The specimen was blood. The V call is TRBV12-3 or TRBV12-4, the J call TRBJ2-7; unclear D gene. DNA for the CDR3: TGTGCCAGCAGTGTCTTTGATCCCCACGAGCAGTACTTC. This codes for CASSVFDPHEQYF.